The next 29 T cell receptor beta chains were all read from a single sample in a study of chemoradiotherapy in HPV16-positive cancers. The method was immunoSEQ multiplex PCR; TCRdb's version includes in-frame clones alone and lacks a portion of them. The sample consists of approximately 9,300 clones, about four fifths of them appearing once. This material consisted of blood, taken from a patient who underwent chemoradiotherapy. The source is a human donor with HPV-associated anogenital cancer.

This clone appeared once. The CDR3 coding sequence is TGTGCCAGCAGTCCGGATAGAGCCAGAAAAGGCGAGCAGTACTTC. Its protein is CASSPDRARKGEQYF. The chain employs TRBV5-8 and TRBJ2-7, with no clear D. CDR3 length: 15 amino acids. From germline, CDR1 is SGHTS and CDR2 YDEGEE. Trimming left V 5 bases short and J 6 bases short, with 21 bases between.

J is TRBJ2-3 and V is TRBV7-6; 12 nucleotides align to TRBD2. The germline V gene encodes CDR1 SGHVS and CDR2 FNYEAQ. With V trimmed by 4 bases and J by 4 bases, 18 bases remained unmatched. This CDR3 is 20 amino acids long. CDR3 in amino acids: CASSSRNPSGGAVGADTQYF. CDR3 coding DNA: TGTGCCAGCAGCTCCCGCAACCCTAGCGGGGGGGCCGTCGGGGCAGATACGCAGTATTTT. Full variable domain (missing parts from reference TRBV7-6 and TRBJ2-3): GAGVSQSPRYKVTKRGQDVALRCDPISGHVSLYWYRQALGQGPEFLTYFNYEAQQDKSGLPNDRFSAERPEGSISTLTIQRTEQRDSAMYRCASSSRNPSGGAVGADTQYFGPGTRLTVL.

This clone came up once. This chain links TRBV11-2 with TRBJ1-1, with a weak D call TRBD1 (6 bases). The CDR3 extends over 16 amino acids. CDR1 and CDR2 (germline): SGHAT, FQNNGV. Trimming removed 4 bases at V and 4 bases at J, with 19 bases between. The CDR3 reads CASSSLRRQESTEAFF. CDR3 nucleotide sequence: TGTGCCAGCAGCTCACTAAGACGACAGGAGAGCACTGAAGCTTTCTTT.

This clone was detected only once. The chain employs TRBV7-3 and TRBJ2-2; unclear D gene. V was shortened by 5 bases and J by 0 bases, with 7 bases between the two germline ends. The CDR3 has 14 residues. Germline CDR1 is SGHTA and CDR2 is FQGTGA. CDR3 bases: TGTGCCAGCAGCCCCCGGACGAACACCGGGGAGCTGTTTTTT. This sequence encodes CASSPRTNTGELFF.

The chain links TRBV7-2 to TRBJ1-1; D unresolved. The CDR3 runs to 15 residues. The germline CDR1 and CDR2 sequences are SGHTA and FQGNSA. The V end lost 1 base, the J end lost 3 bases, and 12 bases lay between the germline ends. CDR3: CASSLGDTQYTEAFF. CDR3 DNA sequence: TGTGCCAGCAGCTTAGGAGACACTCAATACACTGAAGCTTTCTTT.

The chain is built from TRBV7-2 and TRBJ1-5; D gene unclear. V was pared by 5 bases and J by 3 bases, with 8 bases between. The CDR3 covers 13 residues. Germline loops: CDR1 SGHTA, CDR2 FQGNSA. CDR3 region: CASSRQDNQPQHF. DNA for the CDR3: TGTGCCAGCAGCCGCCAGGACAATCAGCCCCAGCATTTT. Variable domain in full (rest from reference TRBV7-2 and TRBJ1-5): GAGVSQSPSNKVTEKGKDVELRCDPISGHTALYWYRQSLGQGLEFLIYFQGNSAPDKSGLPSDRFSAERTGGSVSTLTIQRTQQEDSAVYLCASSRQDNQPQHFGDGTRLSIL.

The rearrangement uses TRBV7-7 and TRBJ2-5; D possibly matches TRBD1 or TRBD2 (6 bases each). The CDR3 is made up of 14 amino acids. V dropped 6 bases and J dropped 4 bases, with 15 bases sitting between them. The germline CDR1 and CDR2 sequences are SSHAT and FNYEAQ (reference sequence). The DNA for the CDR3 is TGTGCCAGCAGTTATCAGGAGGGGGGAGAGACCCAGTACTTC. Translating it yields CASSYQEGGETQYF.

This chain uses TRBV19 with TRBJ2-7; D remains ambiguous. In germline, CDR1 is LNHDA, CDR2 SQIVND (reference sequence). The CDR3 extends over 12 amino acids. Between the trimmed V and J ends, which lost 3 bases and 6 bases, there was a span of 9 bases. The CDR3 nucleotides are TGTGCCAGTAGTATGTCGGCTTCCGAGCAGTACTTC. This gives the protein CASSMSASEQYF.

The V and J genes are TRBV6-5 and TRBJ1-1; D gene ambiguous. From germline, CDR1 is MNHEY and CDR2 SVGAGI. Trimming cost V 4 bases and J 5 bases, with 5 bases left between them. CDR3 length: 11 amino acids. CDR3 DNA sequence: TGTGCCAGCAGTTTTCAAACTGAAGCTTTCTTT. It yields the protein CASSFQTEAFF.

The chain recombines TRBV19 with TRBJ1-2; D is possibly TRBD1 (5 bases). CDR1 LNHDA and CDR2 SQIVND come from the germline V gene (reference sequence). V gave up 5 bases and J gave up 3 bases, with 10 bases separating them. CDR3 length: 13 amino acids. The CDR3 protein is CASSATGYYGYTF. CDR3 nucleotide sequence: TGTGCCAGTAGTGCCACAGGTTACTATGGCTACACCTTC.

This clone was detected only a few times. The chain has TRBV5-1 and TRBJ2-6; D perhaps matches TRBD2 (5 bases). Between the trimmed V and J ends, which lost 4 bases and 0 bases, there was a span of 11 bases. There are 16 residues in the CDR3. Germline values: CDR1 SGHRS, CDR2 YFSETQ. In DNA, the CDR3 is TGCGCCAGCAGCGCGGACGGACTCTCTGGGGCCAACGTCCTGACTTTC. It codes for CASSADGLSGANVLTF.

The chain links TRBV5-1 to TRBJ1-6; D gene ambiguous. V dropped 0 bases and J dropped 7 bases, with 14 bases sitting between them. Germline CDR1 reads SGHRS; CDR2 reads YFSETQ. There are 16 residues in the CDR3. The CDR3 nucleotides are TGCGCCAGCAGCTTGGCCGGGTCTCGTTGGAATTCACCCCTCCACTTT. It codes for CASSLAGSRWNSPLHF.

The chain has TRBV7-6 and TRBJ2-1; 7 bases are a match to TRBD2. This CDR3 has 15 residues. The J segment lost 6 bases and the V segment lost 2 bases, leaving 7 bases of the junction unmatched. Per the germline V gene, CDR1 is SGHVS and CDR2 is FNYEAQ. CDR3 nucleotide sequence: TGTGCCAGCAGCTTACTACTAGCGACCCCCAATGAGCAGTTCTTC. This codes for CASSLLLATPNEQFF.

The rearrangement links TRBV5-6 to TRBJ1-5; a possible D gene is TRBD1 (5 bases). Trimming shortened V by 3 bases and J by 5 bases, and 18 bases separated the two germline ends. CDR3 length equals 16 residues. Germline V gives CDR1 SGHDT, CDR2 YYEEEE. The DNA for the CDR3 is TGTGCCAGCAGCTCGTACAGGTTAACGAGGGATCAGCCCCAGCATTTT. Translated, it gives CASSSYRLTRDQPQHF.

The J gene is TRBJ2-1, the V gene TRBV7-3; D is possibly TRBD2 (6 bases). The CDR3 is made up of 18 amino acids. CDR1 and CDR2 from the germline V gene are SGHTA and FQGTGA. V was clipped by 2 bases and J by 0 bases, with 17 bases between them. CDR3 bases: TGTGCCAGCAGCTTAGGCCCTTGGGATAGCGGCTCCTACAATGAGCAGTTCTTC. Residues: CASSLGPWDSGSYNEQFF.

This chain connects TRBV10-3 to TRBJ2-7; no clear D gene. The CDR3 spans 13 residues. The V end was cut by 6 bases, the J end by 3 bases, with 12 bases between. Germline CDR1 ENHRY, CDR2 SYGVKD. The CDR3 DNA is TGTGCCATCAGGTTCGAACCTAACTACGAGCAGTACTTC. Its protein product is CAIRFEPNYEQYF.

The chain joins TRBV7-6 to TRBJ1-6; no clear D. The CDR3 is 14 residues long. Germline CDR1 SGHVS, CDR2 FNYEAQ. Between the trimmed V and J ends, which lost 5 bases and 10 bases, there was a span of 15 bases. The CDR3 sequence: CASSPGPSSSPLHF. The DNA of the CDR3 is TGTGCCAGCAGCCCCGGGCCTTCGTCCTCACCCCTCCACTTT.

This clone was recorded a few times. CDR3 coding DNA: TGTGCCAGCTCACCGCTCCAAGAGACCCAGTACTTC. This codes for CASSPLQETQYF. This chain uses TRBV18 with TRBJ2-5; D gene uncertain. V lost 3 bases to trimming and J lost 1 base, with 3 bases between them. CDR1 and CDR2 (germline): KGHSH, LQKENI. The CDR3 loop spans 12 amino acids. The full variable domain, with the rest looked up from reference TRBV18 and TRBJ2-5, is NAGVMQNPRHLVRRRGQEARLRCSPMKGHSHVYWYRQLPEEGLKFMVYLQKENIIDESGMPKERFSAEFPKEGPSILRIQQVVRGDSAAYFCASSPLQETQYFGPGTRLLVL.

This rearrangement joins TRBV13 to TRBJ2-3; perhaps D is TRBD1 or TRBD2 (5 bases each). The CDR3 extends over 16 amino acids. CDR1 PRHDT and CDR2 FYEKMQ come from the germline V gene (reference sequence). V lost 1 base to trimming and J lost 1 base, with 12 bases between them. CDR3 in amino acids: CASSLAGTGGTDTQYF. The CDR3 DNA is TGTGCCAGCAGCTTAGCGGGGACGGGCGGCACAGATACGCAGTATTTT.

The genes are TRBV7-6 and TRBJ2-6, with D hard to call. Germline V lookup: CDR1 SGHVS, CDR2 FNYEAQ. V was shortened by 7 bases and J by 1 base, with 11 bases between the two germline ends. The CDR3 spans 15 residues. The CDR3 bases are TGTGCCAGCACCTCGGACCGGTCTGGGGCCAACGTCCTGACTTTC. Translating gives CASTSDRSGANVLTF.

The rearrangement uses TRBV14 and TRBJ1-2, with no clear D. The CDR3 totals 13 residues. V was pared by 4 bases and J by 0 bases, with 6 bases between. CDR1 and CDR2 (germline): SGHDN, FVKESK. This CDR3 reads CASSLVTNYGYTF. DNA for the CDR3: TGTGCCAGCAGCCTGGTGACTAACTATGGCTACACCTTC.

This chain links TRBV5-6 with TRBJ2-7, with 9 positions matching TRBD1. The trim removed 0 bases at V and 2 bases at J, leaving 3 bases unmatched. Per germline, CDR1 SGHDT and CDR2 YYEEEE. The CDR3 length is 15 residues. The CDR3 loop reads CASSLVRTGAYEQYF. CDR3 bases: TGTGCCAGCAGCTTGGTGCGGACAGGGGCCTACGAGCAGTACTTC.

This chain's CDR3 is CSVEDDSEAFF. CDR3 DNA: TGCAGCGTTGAAGATGACTCTGAAGCTTTCTTT. This sequence joins TRBV29-1 and TRBJ1-1; D remains unclear. There are 11 residues in the CDR3. CDR1 and CDR2 (germline): SQVTM, ANQGSEA. Trimming left V 0 bases short and J 6 bases short, with 5 bases between.

This chain links TRBV18 with TRBJ2-2; D is perhaps TRBD1 (6 bases). V dropped 3 bases and J dropped 4 bases, with 12 bases sitting between them. This CDR3 is 15 amino acids long. Germline CDR1 reads KGHSH; CDR2 reads LQKENI. The CDR3 bases are TGTGCCAGCTCACCCCGACAGGTGGGCACCGGGGAGCTGTTTTTT. This translates into CASSPRQVGTGELFF. Based on the CDR3 plus reference TRBV18 and TRBJ2-2, the full variable domain is NAGVMQNPRHLVRRRGQEARLRCSPMKGHSHVYWYRQLPEEGLKFMVYLQKENIIDESGMPKERFSAEFPKEGPSILRIQQVVRGDSAAYFCASSPRQVGTGELFFGEGSRLTVL.

This chain links TRBV6-5 with TRBJ1-5, with D unclear. The CDR3 contains 11 residues. V was pared by 2 bases and J by 11 bases, with 7 bases between. Germline lookup yields CDR1 MNHEY and CDR2 SVGAGI. The CDR3 coding sequence is TGTGCCAGCAGTTACCAAGGAACCCAGCATTTT. It codes for CASSYQGTQHF.

The chain combines TRBV7-2 with TRBJ1-2; 7 nucleotides agree with TRBD1. Trimming cost V 5 bases and J 8 bases; bases outside gene matches: 8. The germline gives CDR1 SGHTA, CDR2 FQGNSA. The CDR3 length is 13 residues. The CDR3 is CASSPRQGGGYTF. CDR3 DNA: TGTGCCAGCAGCCCACGACAGGGCGGCGGCTACACCTTC.

In its sample, this clone was seen once. The chain joins TRBV28 to TRBJ1-6, with TRBD1 matching 9 bases. Germline V gives CDR1 MDHEN, CDR2 SYDVKM. The CDR3 sequence is 17 residues long. The V and J ends lost 6 bases and 7 bases, in that order; junction bases with no gene match: 13. The CDR3 bases are TGTGCCAGCAGAACGGGACAGGGCTATGGTCGGAATTCACCCCTCCACTTT. Translation: CASRTGQGYGRNSPLHF.

The V gene is TRBV7-2, the J gene TRBJ1-1; D gene ambiguous. The length of the CDR3 is 13 residues. V was pared by 5 bases and J by 3 bases, with 10 bases between. CDR1 SGHTA and CDR2 FQGNSA come from the germline V gene. The DNA for the CDR3 is TGTGCCAGCAGCGTCGGGAGGGACACTGAAGCTTTCTTT. It codes for CASSVGRDTEAFF. The full variable domain, rest sourced from reference TRBV7-2 and TRBJ1-1, is GAGVSQSPSNKVTEKGKDVELRCDPISGHTALYWYRQSLGQGLEFLIYFQGNSAPDKSGLPSDRFSAERTGGSVSTLTIQRTQQEDSAVYLCASSVGRDTEAFFGQGTRLTVV.

The CDR3 bases are TGCAGCGTTGGTAGTTCTGAAGCTTTCTTT. Residues: CSVGSSEAFF. J is TRBJ1-1 and V is TRBV29-1; no clear D. Germline values: CDR1 SQVTM, CDR2 ANQGSEA. Trimming left V 4 bases short and J 6 bases short, with 6 bases between. This CDR3 is built from 10 residues.